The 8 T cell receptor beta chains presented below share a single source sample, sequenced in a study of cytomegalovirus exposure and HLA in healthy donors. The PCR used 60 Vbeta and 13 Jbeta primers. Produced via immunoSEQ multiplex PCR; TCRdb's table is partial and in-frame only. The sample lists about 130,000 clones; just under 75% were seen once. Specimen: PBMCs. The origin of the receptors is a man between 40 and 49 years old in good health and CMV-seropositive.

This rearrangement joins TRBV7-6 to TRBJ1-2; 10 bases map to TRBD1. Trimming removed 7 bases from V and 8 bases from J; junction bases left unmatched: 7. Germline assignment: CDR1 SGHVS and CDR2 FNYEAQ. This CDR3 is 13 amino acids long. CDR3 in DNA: TGTGCCAGCACCACCGGGACAGGGGAAGGCTACACCTTC. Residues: CASTTGTGEGYTF.

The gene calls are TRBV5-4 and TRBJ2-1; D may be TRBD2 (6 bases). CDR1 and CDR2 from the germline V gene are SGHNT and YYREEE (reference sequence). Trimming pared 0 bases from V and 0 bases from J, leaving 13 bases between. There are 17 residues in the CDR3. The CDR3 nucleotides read TGTGCCAGCAGCTTGGTCGGGAGAAAGAGCTCCTACAATGAGCAGTTCTTC. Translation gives CASSLVGRKSSYNEQFF. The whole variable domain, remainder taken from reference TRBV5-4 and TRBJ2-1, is ETGVTQSPTHLIKTRGQQVTLRCSSQSGHNTVSWYQQALGQGPQFIFQYYREEENGRGNFPPRFSGLQFPNYSSELNVNALELDDSALYLCASSLVGRKSSYNEQFFGPGTRLTVL.

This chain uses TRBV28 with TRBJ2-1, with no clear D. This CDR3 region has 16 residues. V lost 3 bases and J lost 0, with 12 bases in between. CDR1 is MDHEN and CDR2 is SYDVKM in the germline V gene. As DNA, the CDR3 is TGTGCCAGCAGTTTGTTTGACACCGGCTCCTACAATGAGCAGTTCTTC. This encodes CASSLFDTGSYNEQFF. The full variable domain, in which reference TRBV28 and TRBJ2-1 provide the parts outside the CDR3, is DVKVTQSSRYLVKRTGEKVFLECVQDMDHENMFWYRQDPGLGLRLIYFSYDVKMKEKGDIPEGYSVSREKKERFSLILESASTNQTSMYLCASSLFDTGSYNEQFFGPGTRLTVL.

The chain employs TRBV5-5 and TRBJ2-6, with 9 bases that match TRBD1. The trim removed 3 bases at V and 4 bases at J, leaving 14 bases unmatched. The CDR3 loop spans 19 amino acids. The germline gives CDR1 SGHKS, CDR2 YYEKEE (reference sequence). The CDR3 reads CASSSSGTGLPLGANVLTF. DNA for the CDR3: TGTGCCAGCAGCTCTTCCGGGACAGGGCTTCCTCTGGGGGCCAACGTCCTGACTTTC.

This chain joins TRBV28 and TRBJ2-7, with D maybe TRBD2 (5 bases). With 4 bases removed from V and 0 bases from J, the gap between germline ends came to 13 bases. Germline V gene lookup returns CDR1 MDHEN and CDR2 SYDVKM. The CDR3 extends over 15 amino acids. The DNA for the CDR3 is TGTGCCAGCAGTTCCGGGATCCCACTCTCCTACGAGCAGTACTTC. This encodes CASSSGIPLSYEQYF.

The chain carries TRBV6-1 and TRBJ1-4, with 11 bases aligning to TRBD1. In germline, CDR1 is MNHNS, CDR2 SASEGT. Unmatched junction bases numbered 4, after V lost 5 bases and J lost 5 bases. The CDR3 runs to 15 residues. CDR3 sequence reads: CASSLGDRGNEKLFF. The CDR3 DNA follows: TGTGCCAGCAGTTTAGGGGACAGGGGGAATGAAAAACTGTTTTTT.

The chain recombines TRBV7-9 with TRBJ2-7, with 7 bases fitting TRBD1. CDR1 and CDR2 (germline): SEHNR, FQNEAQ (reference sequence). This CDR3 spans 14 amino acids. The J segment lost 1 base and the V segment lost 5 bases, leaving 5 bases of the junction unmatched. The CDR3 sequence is CASSKTTGSYEQYF. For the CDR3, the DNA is TGTGCCAGCAGCAAGACGACAGGGTCCTACGAGCAGTACTTC. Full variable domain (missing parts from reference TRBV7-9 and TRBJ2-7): DTGVSQNPRHKITKRGQNVTFRCDPISEHNRLYWYRQTLGQGPEFLTYFQNEAQLEKSRLLSDRFSAERPKGSFSTLEIQRTEQGDSAMYLCASSKTTGSYEQYFGPGTRLTVT.

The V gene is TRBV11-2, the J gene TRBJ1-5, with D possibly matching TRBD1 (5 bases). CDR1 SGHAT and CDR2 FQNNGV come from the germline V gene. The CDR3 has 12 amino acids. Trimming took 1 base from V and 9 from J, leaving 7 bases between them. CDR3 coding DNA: TGTGCCAGCAGCTTAGGCCAGGGGCCCCAGCATTTT. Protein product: CASSLGQGPQHF.